This paragraph covers one TCR beta chain sequence. Germline loops: CDR1 MDHEN, CDR2 SYDVKM. Trimming cost V 7 bases and J 4 bases; bases outside gene matches: 3. The CDR3 spans 13 residues. This sample was taken from a study of PD-L1 blockade in urothelial cancer. Study-wide context: Male patients with bladder-origin urothelial cancer numbered about nine tenths of the roughly 29.

Spiked synthetic TCR analogs estimated absolute template abundance per PCR. Profiling relied on immunoSEQ multiplex PCR, and the TCRdb table lists in-frame clones only, not all of them. The repertoire holds about 51,000 clones, with approximately 86% as singletons. The material was PBMCs, obtained around atezolizumab (anti-PD-L1) treatment. The sequence was collected from a man between 60 and 70 years old with urothelial cancer. The chain is built from TRBV28 and TRBJ1-2, with 10 bases that match TRBD1. In DNA form, the CDR3 reads TGTGCCAGCACCAGGGACAGGGGCTATGGCTACACCTTC. This sequence encodes CASTRDRGYGYTF.